This T cell receptor (beta chain) was identified in a study of OX40 agonist ivuxolimab in advanced cancers. Study in general: Patients with prior anti-PD-1, anti-PD-L1 or anti-CTLA-4 therapy were eligible; approximately 40% had some.

A note on this clone: Its antigen is not known.

The CDR3 length is 15 residues. The V segment lost 4 bases and the J segment 5 bases; nucleotides outside the gene matches: 8. Germline lookup yields CDR1 SGHRS and CDR2 YFSETQ. Study-wide findings and caveats: CD4+ and CD8+ T cells in blood underwent clonal expansion by week 6 at 0.1 to 3.0 mg/kg.

TCRdb keeps only in-frame clones here, not all; method: immunoSEQ multiplex PCR. The table records 35,000 to 45,000 clones, 86% of them present only once. The TCR originated in an adult with an advanced solid tumor such as melanoma, head and neck, liver or kidney cancer. This sequence joins TRBV5-1 and TRBJ2-2; TRBD1 matches 7 bases. The sample consisted of CD4+ or CD8+ T cells sorted from blood, taken in a trial of the OX40 agonist ivuxolimab. The CDR3 region is CASSDGTVETGELFF. The CDR3 bases are TGCGCCAGCAGCGATGGGACAGTAGAAACCGGGGAGCTGTTTTTT.